This TCR beta chain is drawn from a study of blood T cell repertoires in COVID-19. Study as a whole: COVID-19 samples collected from the United States, Italy and Spain covered acute and convalescent phases. T cells, B-cell-depleted T cells, or PBMCs supplied cDNA or gDNA.

As handled by the study authors: By means of reference gene primer amplification, nucleated cell counts were estimated. The repertoire was sequenced with immunoSEQ multiplex PCR; TCRdb's copy has only in-frame clones and lacks some. That table gives V, J and clone size, and the DNA gave D and trimming. The sample shows 200,000 to 250,000 clones, 70% to 90% of them seen only once. As concerns this clone: This sample includes further DNA sequences coding for the same CDR3.

Germline CDR1 LGHNA, CDR2 YSLEER. The CDR3 loop spans 16 amino acids. V lost 2 bases and J 0 bases, leaving 11 bases between the germline ends. This receptor was identified in a man in his sixties with acute or convalescent COVID-19. Sequences were obtained from peripheral blood. The chain carries TRBV4-3 and TRBJ2-1; perhaps TRBD1 as D (6 bases). CDR3 sequence (DNA): TGCGCCAGCAGCCAATCGACAGGCAGCTCCTACAATGAGCAGTTCTTC. As protein: CASSQSTGSSYNEQFF.